The 3 T cell receptor beta chains below come from one sample, sequenced in a study of CD8 T cells in ankylosing spondylitis. Via MiXCR, TCRdb re-called the 5' RACE reads, giving one row per CDR3 protein. Of some 290,000 distinct CDR3 sequences listed, around 20% were seen once; the top ten hold roughly 7.4%. Sample: blood, either unsorted or a sorted T cell fraction (not recorded which). The receptors shown here come from a male donor with ankylosing spondylitis or in good health (not recorded which).

This CDR3 reads CASSTRERPLNYGYTF. The CDR3 coding sequence is TGTGCCAGTAGTACCCGGGAGCGCCCCCTAAACTATGGCTACACCTTC. The genes are TRBV19 and TRBJ1-2; D remains unclear. V lost 4 bases and J 2 bases, leaving 17 bases between the germline ends. The CDR3 runs 16 residues. Germline V lookup: CDR1 LNHDA, CDR2 SQIVND (reference sequence).

The chain employs TRBV5-1 and TRBJ2-7; the match to TRBD1 covers 11 bases. The CDR3 loop spans 14 amino acids. Trimming took 5 bases from V and 2 from J; bases not matched to a gene: 3. Germline V CDR1 and CDR2: SGHRS, YFSETQ. CDR3 sequence (DNA): TGCGCCAGCAGGGCGGGACAGGGGGCCTACGAGCAGTACGTC. This encodes CASRAGQGAYEQYV.

This CDR3 is CASSLQGASRNEQFF. The CDR3 DNA reads TGCGCCAGCAGCCTACAGGGGGCCTCGCGAAATGAGCAGTTCTTC. The chain carries TRBV5-1 and TRBJ2-1, with TRBD1 matching 9 bases. V lost 4 bases to trimming and J lost 7 bases; unmatched junction nucleotides: 9. CDR1 and CDR2 (germline): SGHRS, YFSETQ. This CDR3 has 15 amino acids.